This T cell receptor beta chain was retrieved from a study of response to subunit inactivated influenza vaccine. MiXCR, applied by TCRdb to the RT-PCR reads, yields one record per CDR3 protein. The sample records just under 550,000 distinct CDR3 sequences, roughly a quarter being singletons. The CDR3 contains 14 residues. The ends lost 7 bases at V and 7 bases at J; junction bases unmatched: 9. Germline V gives CDR1 SGHTA, CDR2 FQGNSA. This sample also belongs to another study, concerning T cells expressing NK-cell markers. This second study notes: Beta-chain TCR cDNA was generated via 5'RACE template switching with UMIs. Once again these clonotypes came out on top in the CD3+CD56-NKG2C+ fraction of a few donors.

The sequences come from CD4+ T cells sorted from PBMCs, collected about 11 days after vaccination. This clonotype was sampled from a man aged 50 to 60 who received an inactivated influenza vaccine. The chain uses TRBV7-2 and TRBJ2-1; 8 bases line up with TRBD2. The CDR3, as DNA: TGTGCCAGCACTCCCCCGGGGGGGCGGAATGAGCAGTTCTTC. As protein: CASTPPGGRNEQFF. The full variable domain, with the rest looked up from reference TRBV7-2 and TRBJ2-1, is GAGVSQSPSNKVTEKGKDVELRCDPISGHTALYWYRQSLGQGLEFLIYFQGNSAPDKSGLPSDRFSAERTGGSVSTLTIQRTQQEDSAVYLCASTPPGGRNEQFFGPGTRLTVL.